The 8 T cell receptor beta chains in this list originate from one sample, sequenced in a study of a mutant IDH1 vaccine in newly diagnosed glioma. For these receptors, no antigen is known. Time point specified: week 23, last vaccination. All doses held 300 ug of mutant IDH1 20-mer peptide, with topical imiquimod. TCRdb's copy holds only in-frame clones and misses some; the assay was immunoSEQ multiplex PCR. In the table there are around 76,000 clones, about 85% of which are singletons. Sequencing was performed on PBMCs, taken from a glioma patient whose treatment included an IDH1 peptide vaccine. All receptors derive from a woman in her forties or fifties with glioma.

V and J are TRBV18 and TRBJ1-4, with 8 bases identical to TRBD1. CDR3 size: 14 residues. Germline V CDR1 and CDR2: KGHSH, LQKENI. V was clipped by 6 bases and J by 5 bases; unmatched bases: 5. The CDR3 sequence: CASSTDRANEKLFF. The CDR3 nucleotides read TGTGCCAGCTCGACGGACAGGGCGAATGAAAAACTGTTTTTT.

This clone was picked up one time. This CDR3 reads CASRTGTGRRTGELFF. The CDR3 coding sequence is TGTGCCAGCAGGACCGGGACAGGGAGGAGGACCGGGGAGCTGTTTTTT. The chain combines TRBV2 with TRBJ2-2, with 9 bases lining up with TRBD1. With V trimmed by 6 bases and J by 5 bases, 10 bases remained unmatched. The CDR3 length is 16 residues. Germline V CDR1 and CDR2: SNHLY, FYNNEI.

The V gene is TRBV28, the J gene TRBJ2-6; D unresolved. Deletions cut 6 bases from V and 4 bases from J, with 4 bases between. Germline CDR1 reads MDHEN; CDR2 reads SYDVKM. CDR3 length: 12 residues. As DNA, the CDR3 is TGTGCCAGCAGCGTCGGGGCCAACGTCCTGACTTTC. Protein product: CASSVGANVLTF.

The chain joins TRBV7-9 to TRBJ1-2, with TRBD1 as a possible D gene (6 bases). V was cut by 5 bases and J by 6 bases, with 25 bases left in between. The germline CDR1 and CDR2 sequences are SEHNR and FQNEAQ (reference sequence). The CDR3 spans 17 residues. The DNA of the CDR3 is TGTGCCAGCAGCCACCCCGCCGGGACAAGGGAAAGAGATGGCTACACCTTC. This translates into CASSHPAGTRERDGYTF. Based on the CDR3 plus reference TRBV7-9 and TRBJ1-2, the full variable domain is DTGVSQNPRHKITKRGQNVTFRCDPISEHNRLYWYRQTLGQGPEFLTYFQNEAQLEKSRLLSDRFSAERPKGSFSTLEIQRTEQGDSAMYLCASSHPAGTRERDGYTFGSGTRLTVV.

CDR3 region: CASRAGDANSPLHF. As DNA, the CDR3 is TGTGCCAGCAGAGCGGGGGATGCGAATTCACCCCTCCACTTT. J is TRBJ1-6 and V is TRBV27; weak D call: TRBD1 (5 bases). V lost 6 bases and J lost 7, with 13 bases in between. This CDR3 region has 14 residues. In germline, CDR1 is MNHEY, CDR2 SMNVEV (reference sequence).

The gene calls are TRBV7-9 and TRBJ1-1; D gene unclear. V was shortened by 6 bases and J by 4 bases, with 9 bases between the two germline ends. Germline V gene lookup returns CDR1 SEHNR and CDR2 FQNEAQ (reference sequence). This CDR3 has 12 amino acids. The chain's CDR3 is CASSFGVTEAFF. For the CDR3, the DNA is TGTGCCAGCAGTTTCGGGGTCACTGAAGCTTTCTTT.

The chain employs TRBV27 and TRBJ1-6; D may be TRBD1 (5 bases). The CDR3 spans 16 residues. V was cut by 6 bases and J by 8 bases, with 20 bases left in between. Germline CDR1 is MNHEY and CDR2 is SMNVEV (reference sequence). CDR3 nucleotide sequence: TGTGCCAGCAGCCTGGCGAGGGGAGGGAGGTATTCACCCCTCCACTTT. Translation: CASSLARGGRYSPLHF.

The rearrangement joins TRBV11-2 to TRBJ1-5, with D hard to call. V was pared by 0 bases and J by 3 bases, with 6 bases between. This CDR3 contains 14 residues. CDR1 and CDR2 (germline): SGHAT, FQNNGV. The CDR3 loop reads CASSLEGSNQPQHF. CDR3 DNA: TGTGCCAGCAGCTTAGAAGGGTCCAATCAGCCCCAGCATTTT.